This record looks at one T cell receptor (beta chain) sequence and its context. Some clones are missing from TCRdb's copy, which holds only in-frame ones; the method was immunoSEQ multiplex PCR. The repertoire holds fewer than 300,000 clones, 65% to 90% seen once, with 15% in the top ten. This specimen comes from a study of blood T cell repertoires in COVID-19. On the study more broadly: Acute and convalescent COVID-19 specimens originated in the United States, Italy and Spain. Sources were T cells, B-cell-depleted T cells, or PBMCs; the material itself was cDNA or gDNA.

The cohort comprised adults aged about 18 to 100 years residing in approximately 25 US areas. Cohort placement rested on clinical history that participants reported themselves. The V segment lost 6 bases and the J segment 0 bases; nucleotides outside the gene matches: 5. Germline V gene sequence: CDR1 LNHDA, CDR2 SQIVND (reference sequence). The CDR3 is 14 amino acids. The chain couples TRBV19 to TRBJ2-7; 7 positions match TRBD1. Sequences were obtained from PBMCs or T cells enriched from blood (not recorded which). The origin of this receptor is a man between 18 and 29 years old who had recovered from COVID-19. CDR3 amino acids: CASRMAGGSYEQYF. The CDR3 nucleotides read TGTGCCAGTAGAATGGCAGGGGGCTCCTACGAGCAGTACTTC.